This entry lists 25 T cell receptor beta chains sequenced from one sample in a study of T cell responses to AZD1222 COVID-19 vaccine. Assay: immunoSEQ multiplex PCR; the TCRdb copy retains only in-frame clones and omits some. The sample carries 75,000 to 100,000 clones, 90% recorded once. The sample was peripheral blood, taken on day 0 of AZD1222 vaccination. The receptors were sampled from an adult in good health.

The chain's CDR3 is CARSCPDRKNEKLFF. DNA of the CDR3: TGTGCCAGAAGCTGCCCCGACAGGAAGAATGAAAAACTGTTTTTT. The chain employs TRBV5-3 and TRBJ1-4, with a possible D match to TRBD1 (6 bases). TRBV5-3 is identified as an open reading frame with a role that is uncertain. CDR3 size: 15 residues. V dropped 3 bases and J dropped 5 bases, with 14 bases sitting between them.

The rearrangement links TRBV25-1 to TRBJ1-3; D ambiguous. The germline V and J ends were trimmed by 8 bases and 0 bases, with 8 bases remaining between them. The CDR3 has 13 residues. Per germline, CDR1 MGHDK and CDR2 SYGVNS. CDR3 bases: TGTGCCAGCCGCTCGGTCTCTGGAAACACCATATATTTT. It yields the protein CASRSVSGNTIYF.

The chain joins TRBV18 to TRBJ1-1; D is undetermined. The CDR3 loop spans 14 amino acids. V lost 3 bases and J 1 base, leaving 9 bases between the germline ends. Germline CDR1 is KGHSH and CDR2 is LQKENI. The chain's CDR3 is CASSPLQENTEAFF. Here the CDR3 DNA reads TGTGCCAGCTCACCCCTACAAGAGAACACTGAAGCTTTCTTT.

Note on this clone: Its ends do not fully match the called genes, so a read error is possible. V is TRBV7-7 and J is TRBJ2-7; the match to TRBD1 covers 11 bases. CDR1 SSHAT and CDR2 FNYEAQ come from the germline V gene (reference sequence). CDR3 length: 15 amino acids. DNA for the CDR3: TGTGCTAGCAGCCCGAGGACAGGGGGCCTGGACGAGCAGTACTTC. This encodes CASSPRTGGLDEQYF.

The chain combines TRBV7-6 with TRBJ2-7; a weak D match, TRBD1 (5 bases). The CDR3 spans 13 residues. Trimming took 0 bases from V and 7 from J, leaving 10 bases between them. Germline V gene lookup returns CDR1 SGHVS and CDR2 FNYEAQ. The DNA of the CDR3 is TGTGCCAGCAGCTTAGCCGACAGAGGTGAGCAGTACTTC. Protein product: CASSLADRGEQYF.

The gene calls are TRBV27 and TRBJ1-5; 10 bases match TRBD1. The CDR3 length is 17 residues. The germline V gene has CDR1 MNHEY and CDR2 SMNVEV (reference sequence). V lost 0 bases to trimming and J lost 6 bases; unmatched junction nucleotides: 8. Here the CDR3 reads CASSLSGTGAGSQPQHF. CDR3 nucleotide sequence: TGTGCCAGCAGTTTATCCGGGACAGGGGCTGGGAGTCAGCCCCAGCATTTT.

The V and J genes are TRBV20-1 and TRBJ2-2; tentative D call: TRBD2 (5 bases). V lost 6 bases to trimming and J lost 10 bases, with 12 bases between them. The CDR3 runs 11 residues. Germline values: CDR1 DFQATT, CDR2 SNEGSKA (reference sequence). CDR3 in DNA: TGCAGTGCCTCCAGGAGGCTGGAGCTGTTTTTT. This codes for CSASRRLELFF.

V usage is TRBV3-1 (or the pseudogene TRBV3-2) and J usage is TRBJ1-1; D remains unclear. Deletions cut 4 bases from V and 5 bases from J, with 5 bases between. The CDR3 runs 11 residues. Germline-derived CDR1 and CDR2 are LGHDT and YNNKEL (reference sequence). CDR3 DNA: TGTGCCAGCAGCCGACGGACTGAAGCTTTCTTT. Protein: CASSRRTEAFF.

On this clone: Within the sample, other DNA sequences also encode this same CDR3. The chain couples TRBV2 to TRBJ2-7, with D hard to call. Germline CDR1 reads SNHLY; CDR2 reads FYNNEI. This CDR3 is 11 amino acids long. V shed 3 bases and J shed 4 bases, with 4 bases lying between them. CDR3 DNA: TGTGCCAGCAGTGATGGGTACGAGCAGTACTTC. This translates into CASSDGYEQYF.

This chain links TRBV6-5 with TRBJ1-5, with TRBD1 matching over 9 bases. Per the germline V gene, CDR1 is MNHEY and CDR2 is SVGAGI. V was clipped by 2 bases and J by 6 bases; unmatched bases: 5. The CDR3 length is 15 residues. The CDR3 here is CASSYGQGYGQPQHF. The CDR3 DNA follows: TGTGCCAGCAGTTACGGACAGGGGTACGGTCAGCCCCAGCATTTT.

V and J are TRBV7-9 and TRBJ2-7, with D tentatively TRBD2 (6 bases). The V end lost 3 bases, the J end lost 4 bases, and 10 bases lay between the germline ends. Germline-derived CDR1 and CDR2 are SEHNR and FQNEAQ (reference sequence). The CDR3 consists of 13 residues. Written as DNA, the CDR3 is TGTGCCAGCAGCTTGGGGGGAGTTTACGAGCAGTACTTC. This translates into CASSLGGVYEQYF.

The gene calls are TRBV9 and TRBJ2-1; 8 bases are shared with TRBD2. CDR1 and CDR2 from the germline V gene are SGDLS and YYNGEE. The CDR3 spans 14 residues. The CDR3, as DNA: TGTGCGTCCCAGCGTGCCGCGGGAGGATCGGAGCAGTTCTTC. This encodes CASQRAAGGSEQFF.

The chain employs TRBV7-2 and TRBJ2-5; 8 bases align to TRBD1. V dropped 4 bases and J dropped 5; count of bases not matched to a gene: 6. This CDR3 is 14 amino acids long. Germline-derived CDR1 and CDR2 are SGHTA and FQGNSA. The CDR3 spells CASSSRQGFETQYF. CDR3 bases: TGTGCCAGCAGCTCACGACAGGGGTTCGAGACCCAGTACTTC.

The chain has TRBV2 and TRBJ2-7, with 8 nucleotides matching TRBD2. The length of the CDR3 is 14 residues. Germline CDR1 is SNHLY and CDR2 is FYNNEI. V gave up 10 bases and J gave up 0 bases; unmatched junction bases: 8. CDR3 sequence reads: CAIEPSGSSYEQYF. The CDR3 DNA follows: TGTGCCATCGAGCCAAGCGGGAGCTCCTACGAGCAGTACTTC.

This sequence joins TRBV18 and TRBJ2-5, with D possibly being TRBD1 (5 bases). Trimming took 5 bases from V and 4 from J, leaving 8 bases between them. The CDR3 extends over 12 amino acids. CDR1 is KGHSH, CDR2 LQKENI, per germline. The CDR3 is CASSGALETQYF. The CDR3 nucleotides are TGTGCCAGCTCAGGGGCATTAGAGACCCAGTACTTC.

This chain uses TRBV19 with TRBJ1-2; TRBD1 agrees at 8 bases. The CDR3 loop spans 14 amino acids. Germline CDR1 and CDR2: LNHDA and SQIVND (reference sequence). Trimming removed 7 bases from V and 8 bases from J; junction bases left unmatched: 12. CDR3 coding DNA: TGTGCCAGTACCACTGGGACAGGCCGGAAAGGCTACACCTTC. The encoded protein is CASTTGTGRKGYTF.

This clone has a handful of counts. The V and J genes are TRBV6-2 or TRBV6-3 and TRBJ1-2, with a possible D match to TRBD1 (6 bases). Germline assignment: CDR1 MNHEY and CDR2 SVGEGT. Between the trimmed V and J ends, which lost 6 bases and 5 bases, there was a span of 25 bases. The CDR3 sequence is 17 residues long. The CDR3 DNA reads as TGTGCCAGCAGCAAAGACAGGTCTCCCCTTCCGCCGTATGGCTACACCTTC. It translates to CASSKDRSPLPPYGYTF.

The chain employs TRBV19 and TRBJ2-7, with a weak D call TRBD2 (5 bases). This CDR3 has 14 residues. Germline V lookup: CDR1 LNHDA, CDR2 SQIVND (reference sequence). V was trimmed by 5 bases and J by 2 bases, leaving 13 bases between them. Here the CDR3 DNA reads TGTGCCAGTAGTTCGAGCGGCCGAACCTACGAGCAGTACTTC. Residues: CASSSSGRTYEQYF.

This chain connects TRBV10-3 to TRBJ2-1, with 7 positions matching TRBD2. This CDR3 comprises 14 residues. Germline loops: CDR1 ENHRY, CDR2 SYGVKD. Trimming removed 2 bases from V and 3 bases from J; junction bases left unmatched: 1. CDR3 residues: CAISEGEGYNEQFF. The DNA for the CDR3 is TGTGCCATCAGTGAGGGGGAGGGCTACAATGAGCAGTTCTTC.

J is TRBJ1-5 and V is TRBV28; 7 nucleotides match TRBD1. This CDR3 is built from 16 residues. Trimming cost V 5 bases and J 4 bases; bases outside gene matches: 11. Looked up from germline, CDR1 is MDHEN and CDR2 is SYDVKM. This CDR3 is CASSTQGGGWNQPQHF. The CDR3 nucleotides read TGTGCCAGCAGTACCCAGGGGGGAGGGTGGAATCAGCCCCAGCATTTT.

The rearrangement links TRBV9 to TRBJ1-3; no clear D gene. Per the germline V gene, CDR1 is SGDLS and CDR2 is YYNGEE. Trimming left V 3 bases short and J 0 bases short, with 10 bases between. This CDR3 region has 15 residues. The CDR3 DNA follows: TGTGCCAGCAGCGCTCCTGGTTTCTCTGGAAACACCATATATTTT. Translation: CASSAPGFSGNTIYF.

V usage is TRBV3-1 (or the pseudogene TRBV3-2) and J usage is TRBJ2-7; 9 bases are shared with TRBD1. V lost 4 bases and J lost 5; bases outside the gene matches: 6. The germline gives CDR1 LGHDT, CDR2 YNNKEL (reference sequence). This CDR3 comprises 14 residues. The CDR3 DNA sequence: TGTGCCAGCAGCCCTCGGGACAGGGAAGACGAGCAGTACTTC. It codes for CASSPRDREDEQYF.

V usage is TRBV6-5 and J usage is TRBJ2-7; 9 bases align to TRBD1. V lost 4 bases, J lost 4 bases, and 8 bases stayed unmatched. Per the germline V gene, CDR1 is MNHEY and CDR2 is SVGAGI. The CDR3 spans 15 residues. CDR3 in amino acids: CASSSPGQGGYEQYF. The CDR3 DNA reads TGTGCCAGCAGTTCCCCGGGACAGGGCGGGTACGAGCAGTACTTC.

J is TRBJ2-2 and V is TRBV19, with D perhaps TRBD1 or TRBD2 (6 bases each). The CDR3 sequence is 16 residues long. The germline V and J ends were trimmed by 3 bases and 5 bases, with 16 bases remaining between them. The V gene's germline CDR1 is LNHDA and CDR2 SQIVND (reference sequence). The CDR3 here is CASSIWGRGGTGELFF. CDR3 DNA sequence: TGTGCCAGTAGTATCTGGGGCAGGGGAGGTACCGGGGAGCTGTTTTTT.

V usage is TRBV7-9 and J usage is TRBJ2-5; TRBD2 matches 13 bases. The V segment lost 1 base and the J segment 7 bases; nucleotides outside the gene matches: 3. The CDR3 is 15 residues long. In germline, CDR1 is SEHNR, CDR2 FQNEAQ (reference sequence). The CDR3 DNA is TGTGCCAGCAGCTTAGTGGGGACTAGCGGGGCGACCCAGTACTTC. Its protein is CASSLVGTSGATQYF.